The next 20 T cell receptor beta chains were all read from a single sample in a study of blood T cell repertoires in COVID-19. Repertoires were generated with immunoSEQ multiplex PCR, while TCRdb's copy carries only in-frame clones and drops some. The sample has 220,000 or so clones, roughly 83% seen once; the top ten hold about 2.1%. Material: PBMCs or T cells enriched from blood (not recorded which). These receptors came from a woman aged 50 to 60 who had recovered from COVID-19.

The rearrangement uses TRBV3-1 (or the pseudogene TRBV3-2) and TRBJ2-5; TRBD2 matches 7 bases. Trimming cost V 3 bases and J 5 bases; bases outside gene matches: 18. This CDR3 region has 18 residues. Germline values: CDR1 LGHDT, CDR2 YNNKEL (reference sequence). The CDR3 reads CASSHRQGVIRGVETQYF. The CDR3 region has the DNA TGTGCCAGCAGCCATAGGCAGGGAGTAATTCGGGGGGTGGAGACCCAGTACTTC.

The chain carries TRBV20-1 and TRBJ2-1, with a possible D match to TRBD2 (6 bases). The CDR3 consists of 15 residues. V was shortened by 3 bases and J by 8 bases, with 20 bases between the two germline ends. CDR1 DFQATT and CDR2 SNEGSKA come from the germline V gene (reference sequence). CDR3 sequence (DNA): TGCAGTGCTAGTGGCCCGGGCGGGATGGGGGATGAGCAGTTCTTC. This encodes CSASGPGGMGDEQFF.

This chain links TRBV11-3 with TRBJ1-1, with D possibly matching TRBD1 (5 bases). Trimming stripped 4 bases from V and 4 bases from J, with 16 bases between. This CDR3 region has 15 residues. CDR1 is SGHNT, CDR2 YENEEA, per germline. CDR3 region: CASSSPRESGTEAFF. CDR3 in DNA: TGTGCCAGCAGCTCACCCAGGGAATCTGGCACTGAAGCTTTCTTT.

This chain connects TRBV9 to TRBJ2-5; TRBD1 matches at 7 bases. The CDR3 is made up of 15 amino acids. Germline-derived CDR1 and CDR2 are SGDLS and YYNGEE. The V segment lost 7 bases and the J segment 2 bases; nucleotides outside the gene matches: 11. The CDR3 reads CASATRLGQQETQYF. CDR3 nucleotides: TGTGCCAGCGCTACGAGATTGGGACAGCAAGAGACCCAGTACTTC. Drawing the rest from reference TRBV9 and TRBJ2-5, the complete variable domain is DSGVTQTPKHLITATGQRVTLRCSPRSGDLSVYWYQQSLDQGLQFLIQYYNGEERAKGNILERFSAQQFPDLHSELNLSSLELGDSALYFCASATRLGQQETQYFGPGTRLLVL.

The chain has TRBV11-2 and TRBJ2-7, with 10 bases lining up with TRBD2. Trimming took 3 bases from V and 4 from J; bases not matched to a gene: 6. The CDR3 totals 15 residues. Germline V gives CDR1 SGHAT, CDR2 FQNNGV. For the CDR3, the DNA is TGTGCCAGCAGCTTGGGCCTAGCGGGAGTGTACGAGCAGTACTTC. This codes for CASSLGLAGVYEQYF.

The CDR3 loop reads CASSQHRLGAKAGYGYTF. CDR3 in DNA: TGTGCCAGCAGCCAACACCGGTTGGGAGCAAAAGCAGGCTATGGCTACACCTTC. This sequence joins TRBV3-1 (or the pseudogene TRBV3-2) and TRBJ1-2, with D unresolved. V was trimmed by 2 bases and J by 4 bases, leaving 23 bases between them. Germline V gives CDR1 LGHDT, CDR2 YNNKEL (reference sequence). The CDR3 has 18 residues.

The rearrangement joins TRBV19 to TRBJ1-3; TRBD1 aligns across 7 bases. V dropped 6 bases and J dropped 3; count of bases not matched to a gene: 5. This CDR3 is built from 14 residues. Germline assignment: CDR1 LNHDA and CDR2 SQIVND (reference sequence). DNA for the CDR3: TGTGCCAGTAGGAGGGACAGAGATGGAAACACCATATATTTT. Translating gives CASRRDRDGNTIYF.

The gene calls are TRBV7-9 and TRBJ1-4, with 7 bases that match TRBD1. Unmatched junction bases numbered 13, after V lost 7 bases and J lost 5 bases. The germline gives CDR1 SEHNR, CDR2 FQNEAQ (reference sequence). The CDR3 runs to 16 residues. The CDR3 DNA is TGTGCCAGCATCCCTCCGGGACGGGACAGAAATGAAAAACTGTTTTTT. It is translated as CASIPPGRDRNEKLFF.

This clone was detected a few times. The genes are TRBV11-2 and TRBJ1-3; D may be TRBD1 (6 bases). This CDR3 has 16 residues. Germline loops: CDR1 SGHAT, CDR2 FQNNGV. Trimming cost V 5 bases and J 0 bases, with 14 bases left between them. This CDR3 is CASSSLRGSSGNTIYF. The CDR3 DNA follows: TGTGCCAGCAGCAGCCTGAGGGGGAGCTCTGGAAACACCATATATTTT.

V usage is TRBV7-9 and J usage is TRBJ2-1; 12 bases agree with TRBD2. V trimming: 5 bases; J trimming: 10 bases; junction bases outside the gene matches: 12. The CDR3 is 16 residues long. Germline V gene sequence: CDR1 SEHNR, CDR2 FQNEAQ (reference sequence). The CDR3 sequence is CASSPRLGLAGPEQFF. CDR3 nucleotide sequence: TGTGCCAGCAGCCCCCGCCTGGGACTAGCGGGCCCCGAGCAGTTCTTC.

J is TRBJ2-3 and V is TRBV27; 10 bases match TRBD1. Germline loops: CDR1 MNHEY, CDR2 SMNVEV (reference sequence). This CDR3 contains 15 residues. J gave up 6 bases and V 5 bases, and 8 bases lay outside the gene matches. CDR3: CASSPRDRGYDTQYF. The CDR3 region has the DNA TGTGCCAGCAGTCCACGGGACAGGGGTTATGATACGCAGTATTTT.

The chain has TRBV7-6 and TRBJ2-7; a possible D gene is TRBD1 (5 bases). The CDR3 totals 13 residues. From germline, CDR1 is SGHVS and CDR2 FNYEAQ. Between the trimmed V and J ends, which lost 2 bases and 3 bases, there was a span of 8 bases. CDR3 in DNA: TGTGCCAGCAGCTTACAGGGATACTACGAGCAGTACTTC. It codes for CASSLQGYYEQYF.

The chain uses TRBV19 and TRBJ2-7, with 8 bases that match TRBD2. The CDR3 is 15 amino acids. Germline CDR1 is LNHDA and CDR2 is SQIVND (reference sequence). V trimming: 3 bases; J trimming: 2 bases; junction bases outside the gene matches: 6. This chain's CDR3 is CASSIGTRGTYEQYF. DNA for the CDR3: TGTGCCAGTAGTATCGGGACTAGGGGTACCTACGAGCAGTACTTC.

J is TRBJ2-1 and V is TRBV11-2; 9 bases fit TRBD1. V lost 4 bases and J lost 7; bases outside the gene matches: 11. The CDR3 has 16 residues. CDR1 and CDR2 (germline): SGHAT, FQNNGV. The CDR3 reads CASSSNRDRVWNEQFF. The CDR3 nucleotides read TGTGCCAGCAGCTCGAACCGGGACAGGGTGTGGAATGAGCAGTTCTTC. The full variable domain, completed using reference TRBV11-2 and TRBJ2-1, is EAGVAQSPRYKIIEKRQSVAFWCNPISGHATLYWYQQILGQGPKLLIQFQNNGVVDDSQLPKDRFSAERLKGVDSTLKIQPAKLEDSAVYLCASSSNRDRVWNEQFFGPGTRLTVL.

This sequence joins TRBV4-3 and TRBJ1-2; 7 nucleotides line up with TRBD1. Trimming at V came to 4 bases and at J to 4 bases, leaving 9 bases not matched to a gene. Germline CDR1 is LGHNA and CDR2 is YSLEER. This CDR3 region has 15 residues. The CDR3 protein is CASSRVGGRVYGYTF. The CDR3 DNA reads TGCGCCAGCAGCCGAGTAGGGGGCCGTGTCTATGGCTACACCTTC.

This clone was seen a single time. The rearrangement joins TRBV7-8 to TRBJ1-5, with D maybe TRBD1 (5 bases). CDR1 is SGHVS and CDR2 is FQNEAQ in the germline V gene. The CDR3 is made up of 16 amino acids. The V end was cut by 2 bases, the J end by 0 bases, with 11 bases between. In DNA form, the CDR3 reads TGTGCCAGCAGCTTATCTTGGGGCTATAGCAATCAGCCCCAGCATTTT. Translation: CASSLSWGYSNQPQHF.

V is TRBV30 and J is TRBJ1-3; 8 positions agree with TRBD1. V gave up 5 bases and J gave up 2 bases; unmatched junction bases: 5. CDR1 is GTSNPN, CDR2 SVGIG, per germline (reference sequence). This CDR3 spans 14 amino acids. This chain's CDR3 is CAWEATGAGNTIYF. Here the CDR3 DNA reads TGTGCCTGGGAGGCGACAGGGGCTGGAAACACCATATATTTT.

For the CDR3, the DNA is TGTGCCAGCAGCTTTCTAGCGGGAGGGCGTCATGAGCAGTTCTTC. The encoded protein is CASSFLAGGRHEQFF. This chain connects TRBV5-5 to TRBJ2-1; TRBD2 matches at 12 bases. V lost 2 bases, J lost 8 bases, and 5 bases stayed unmatched. The CDR3 contains 15 residues. CDR1 and CDR2 (germline): SGHKS, YYEKEE (reference sequence).

The V call is TRBV10-2, the J call TRBJ1-1; 8 bases are a match to TRBD1. Losses at the gene ends were 3 bases for V and 5 bases for J; bases not matched to a gene: 5. From germline, CDR1 is WSHSY and CDR2 SAAADI. This CDR3 is 14 amino acids long. The CDR3 protein is CASSDRTGRTEAFF. CDR3 nucleotide sequence: TGCGCCAGCAGTGATAGGACAGGGCGTACTGAAGCTTTCTTT.

V usage is TRBV6-4 and J usage is TRBJ1-5; D may be TRBD1 (6 bases). With 2 bases removed from V and 0 bases from J, the gap between germline ends came to 20 bases. The germline CDR1 and CDR2 sequences are MRHNA and SNTAGT. The CDR3 has 19 residues. CDR3 nucleotide sequence: TGTGCCAGCAGTGACCCACCGGGACACAAAAAAAATAGCAATCAGCCCCAGCATTTT. Translated, it gives CASSDPPGHKKNSNQPQHF.